This TCR beta chain stems from a study of OX40 agonist ivuxolimab in advanced cancers. Regarding the study in general: The costimulatory receptor OX40 (CD134) was targeted by ivuxolimab, a fully human IgG2 agonistic monoclonal antibody. Intravenous ivuxolimab was administered to patients every 2 weeks at six dose levels: 0.01, 0.1, 0.3, 1.5, 3 and 10 mg/kg. Among the roughly 54 dose-escalation patients, some 20 had hepatocellular carcinoma, some 15 melanoma, 9 renal cell carcinoma and 9 head and neck cancer. In the dose-escalation cohort, 70% to 90% of patients were male, and the mean age was 60 years with a range of about 23 to 79. Patients were allowed to have had prior anti-PD-1, anti-PD-L1 or anti-CTLA-4 therapy, and 40% of the dose-escalation patients had been treated with checkpoint inhibitors. Partial responses were achieved by three dose-escalation patients, of whom one had hepatocellular carcinoma and two had cutaneous melanoma. Peripheral TCRbeta sequencing was intended to test whether TCR sequence diversity was altered and clonal T-cell expansion was caused by ivuxolimab. The paper describes the monotherapy dose-escalation part (N of about 52 patients) of the phase I trial of ivuxolimab. What the authors observed across the whole study: In the 0.1-3.0 mg/kg groups, partial responders were among the patients with the lowest normalized peripheral clonal expansion, particularly in CD8+ T cells. On average, CD8+ T cells showed more expanded clones than CD4+ T cells after ivuxolimab. Low levels of normalized T-cell clonal expansion were also seen in some nonresponding patients. Antigen specificity was not determined for the clonally expanded peripheral T cells. At doses of 0.1 to 3.0 mg/kg, clonal expansion of both CD4+ and CD8+ T cells in blood was seen between baseline and week 6.

The trial excluded patients who had a history of autoimmune disease or were on systemic immunosuppression. Peripheral blood for TCR sequencing was collected from all dose cohorts at baseline, on cycle 4 day 1, and on cycle 7 day 1. Samples came from an open-label, multicenter, first-in-human phase I dose-escalation trial of ivuxolimab. Adults with locally advanced or metastatic melanoma, renal cell, hepatocellular, or head and neck squamous cell carcinoma were enrolled in the trial. Before TCR sequencing, CD4+ T cells and CD8+ T cells were sorted from peripheral blood as separate populations. Concerning this clone: Its antigen is currently not known. Base qualities are not provided; no much larger clone lies one nucleotide away.

Counted from cysteine to phenylalanine, this CDR3 has 13 amino acids. Kept here is only the CDR3 DNA, which spans 39 bases and is read in frame from base 1. Per the germline V gene, SGHDT is the CDR1 and YYEEEE is the CDR2. V gives up 5 bases and J gives up 5 bases, and the segment between their germline ends measures 14 bases. To sequence the TCRbeta CDR3 region, genomic DNA was isolated from the sorted cells. The immunoSEQ Assay was used to sequence the TCRbeta CDR3 regions. What TCRdb holds here is the immuneACCESS table cut down to in-frame rearrangements. Part of the clones is not present; checked against another copy, under half of the missing clones reflect an unresolved V gene, and the others are unexplained. Recorded for this sample are over 65,000 clones; less than 95% of them occurred a single time. The ten largest account for 1.5% to 2% of the sample.

The chain employs TRBV5-6 and TRBJ2-7, with a weak D call of TRBD2 (6 bases match). The TCR comes from an adult with an advanced solid tumor such as melanoma, head and neck, liver or kidney cancer. Sample: CD4+ or CD8+ T cells sorted from blood, taken in a trial of the OX40 agonist ivuxolimab. Read as DNA, the sequence is TGTGCCAGCAGACCACTAGCTGGAGACGAGCAGTACTTC. The translation is CASRPLAGDEQYF.